This T cell receptor beta chain was profiled in a study of somatic mutations in cytotoxic T cells in rheumatoid arthritis. Whole-study results and caveats: A single CD8+ clone exceeded 20% of CD8+ cells in 8 of 65 patients.

Germline values: CDR1 MNHEY, CDR2 SMNVEV (reference sequence). Germline trimming cut 6 bases from V and 4 bases from J; bases unmatched to any gene: 14. The CDR3 extends over 16 amino acids. Profiling relied on immunoSEQ multiplex PCR, and the TCRdb table lists in-frame clones only, not all of them. The top ten clones hold around 28% of a sample with approximately 13,000 clones, roughly 72% of them seen once. In regard to this clone: Its antigen is not known.

V is TRBV27 and J is TRBJ1-2; 7 bases line up with TRBD1. What was sequenced was CD8+ T cells sorted from blood. The clonotype comes from an adult with rheumatoid arthritis. DNA for the CDR3: TGTGCCAGCAGAACAGGGGAGGGGCCTACTTTCTATGGCTACACCTTC. Encoded protein: CASRTGEGPTFYGYTF.